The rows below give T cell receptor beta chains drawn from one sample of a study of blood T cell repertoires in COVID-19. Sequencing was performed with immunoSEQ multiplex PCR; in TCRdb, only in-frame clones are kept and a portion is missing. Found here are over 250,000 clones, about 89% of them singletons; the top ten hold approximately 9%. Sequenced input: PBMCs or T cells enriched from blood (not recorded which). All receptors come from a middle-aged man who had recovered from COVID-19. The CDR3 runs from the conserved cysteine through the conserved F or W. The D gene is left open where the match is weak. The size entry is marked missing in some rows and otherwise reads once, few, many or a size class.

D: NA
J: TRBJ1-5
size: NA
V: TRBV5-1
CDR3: CASSPWGAGDQPQHF
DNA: TGCGCCAGCAGCCCTTGGGGAGCGGGGGATCAGCCCCAGCATTTT

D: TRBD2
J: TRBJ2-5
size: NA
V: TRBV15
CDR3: CATSTRLADQETQYF
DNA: TGTGCCACCAGCACGCGACTAGCGGATCAAGAGACCCAGTACTTC

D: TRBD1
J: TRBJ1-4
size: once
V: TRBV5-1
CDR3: CASSLSPGGEKLFF
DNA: TGCGCCAGCAGCTTGTCCCCAGGGGGTGAAAAACTGTTTTTT

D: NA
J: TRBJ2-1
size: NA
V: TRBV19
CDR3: CASSYYPVSYNEQFF
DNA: TGTGCCAGTAGTTATTACCCGGTCTCCTACAATGAGCAGTTCTTC

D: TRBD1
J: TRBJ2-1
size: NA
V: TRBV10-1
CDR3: CASSATGTGSNEQFF
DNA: TGCGCCAGCAGTGCCACCGGGACAGGGAGCAATGAGCAGTTCTTC

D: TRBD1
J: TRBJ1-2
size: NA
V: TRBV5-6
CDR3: CASSLPTGADGYTF
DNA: TGTGCCAGCAGCTTACCGACAGGGGCAGATGGCTACACCTTC

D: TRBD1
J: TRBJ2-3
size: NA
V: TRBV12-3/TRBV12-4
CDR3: CASSPTGADTQYF
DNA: TGTGCCAGCAGTCCAACAGGGGCAGATACGCAGTATTTT

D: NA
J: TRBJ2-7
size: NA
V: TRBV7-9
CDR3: CASSPRTAAYEQYF
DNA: TGTGCCAGCAGTCCCCGGACAGCAGCCTACGAGCAGTACTTC

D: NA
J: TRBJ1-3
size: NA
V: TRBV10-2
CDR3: CASVAASGNTIYF
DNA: TGCGCCAGCGTGGCTGCCTCTGGAAACACCATATATTTT

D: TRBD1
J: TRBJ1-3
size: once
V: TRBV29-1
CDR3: CSVLYDRAGNTIYF
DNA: TGCAGCGTCCTTTATGACAGGGCTGGAAACACCATATATTTT

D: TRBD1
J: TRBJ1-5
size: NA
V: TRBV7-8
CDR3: CASSQDRGGDQPQHF
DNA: TGTGCCAGCAGCCAGGACAGGGGCGGAGATCAGCCCCAGCATTTT

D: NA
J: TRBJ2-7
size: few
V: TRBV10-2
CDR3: CASRYSGSYEQYF
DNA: TGCGCCAGCAGGTACAGCGGCTCCTACGAGCAGTACTTC

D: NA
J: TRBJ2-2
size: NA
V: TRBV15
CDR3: CATSRDGVFRVPSNTGELFF
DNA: TGTGCCACCAGCAGAGATGGGGTTTTCAGGGTGCCCTCAAACACCGGGGAGCTGTTTTTT

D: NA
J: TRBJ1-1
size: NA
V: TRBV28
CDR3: CASSFAGRAFF
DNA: TGTGCCAGCAGTTTTGCAGGTCGGGCTTTCTTT

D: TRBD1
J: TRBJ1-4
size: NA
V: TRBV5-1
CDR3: CASSRDRAANEKLFF
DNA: TGCGCCAGCAGCCGGGACAGGGCAGCTAATGAAAAACTGTTTTTT

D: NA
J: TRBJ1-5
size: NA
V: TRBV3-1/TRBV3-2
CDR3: CASSQGTKHQPQHF
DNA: TGTGCCAGCAGCCAAGGGACAAAGCATCAGCCCCAGCATTTT

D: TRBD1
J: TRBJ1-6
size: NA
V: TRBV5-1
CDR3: CASSRQDRGSYNSPLHF
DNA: TGCGCCAGCAGCCGTCAGGACAGGGGCTCCTATAATTCACCCCTCCACTTT

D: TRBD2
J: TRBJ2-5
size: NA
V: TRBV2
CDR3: CASSPGRETQYF
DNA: TGTGCCAGCAGCCCCGGGAGGGAGACCCAGTACTTC

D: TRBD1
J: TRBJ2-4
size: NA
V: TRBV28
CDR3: CASSTIRDRDVIQYF
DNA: TGTGCCAGCAGTACCATCCGGGACAGGGATGTCATTCAGTACTTC

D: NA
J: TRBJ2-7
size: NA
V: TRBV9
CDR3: CASSVAQGSPYEQYF
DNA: TGTGCCAGCAGCGTAGCGCAGGGGTCCCCCTACGAGCAGTACTTC

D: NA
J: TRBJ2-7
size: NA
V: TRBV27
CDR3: CASSLFLSARVTYEQYF
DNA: TGTGCCAGCAGTTTATTCCTCTCGGCCAGGGTTACCTACGAGCAGTACTTC

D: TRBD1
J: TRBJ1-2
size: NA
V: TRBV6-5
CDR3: CASSDPGTGSYGYTF
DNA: TGTGCCAGCAGCGACCCCGGGACAGGGAGTTATGGCTACACCTTC

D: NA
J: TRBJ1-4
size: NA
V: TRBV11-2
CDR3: CASSLGRIGEKLFF
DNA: TGTGCCAGCAGCTTAGGTAGGATCGGGGAAAAACTGTTTTTT

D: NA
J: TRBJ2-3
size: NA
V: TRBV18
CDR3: CASSPLDGQDTQYF
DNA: TGTGCCAGCTCACCACTTGACGGACAGGATACGCAGTATTTT

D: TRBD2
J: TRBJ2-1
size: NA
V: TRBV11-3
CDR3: CASSLAPHRGGYNEQFF
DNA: TGTGCCAGCAGCTTAGCCCCCCATCGGGGGGGATACAATGAGCAGTTCTTC

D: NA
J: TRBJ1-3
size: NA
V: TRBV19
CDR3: CASSMRLSSGNTIYF
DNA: TGTGCCAGTAGTATGCGTCTGAGCTCTGGAAACACCATATATTTT

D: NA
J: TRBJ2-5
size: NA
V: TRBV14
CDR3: CASSQVGGPPTQYF
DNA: TGTGCCAGCAGCCAAGTGGGGGGGCCGCCGACCCAGTACTTC

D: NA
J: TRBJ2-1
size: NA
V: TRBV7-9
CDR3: CASSLKVRPRGPNEQFF
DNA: TGTGCCAGCAGCTTAAAAGTGCGGCCGAGAGGCCCCAATGAGCAGTTCTTC

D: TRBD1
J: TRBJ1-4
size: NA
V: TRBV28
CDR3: CASSPNKIDRDGNEKLFF
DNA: TGTGCCAGCAGTCCCAATAAGATCGACAGGGATGGGAATGAAAAACTGTTTTTT

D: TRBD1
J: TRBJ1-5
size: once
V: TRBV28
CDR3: CASSFSGGGQPQHF
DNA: TGTGCCAGCAGTTTCTCAGGGGGTGGACAGCCCCAGCATTTT

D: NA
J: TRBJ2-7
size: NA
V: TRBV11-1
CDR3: CASSPNRVEQYF
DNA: TGTGCCAGCAGCCCGAACAGGGTGGAGCAGTACTTC

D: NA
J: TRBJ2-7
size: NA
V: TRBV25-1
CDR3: CASSAREYEQYF
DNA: TGTGCCAGCAGCGCTAGAGAATACGAGCAGTACTTC

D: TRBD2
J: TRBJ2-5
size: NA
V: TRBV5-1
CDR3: CASSSGWGGETQYF
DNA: TGCGCCAGCAGCTCCGGTTGGGGGGGAGAGACCCAGTACTTC

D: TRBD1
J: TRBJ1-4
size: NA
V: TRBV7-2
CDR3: CASSPGQVSGEKLFF
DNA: TGTGCCAGCAGCCCCGGACAGGTTTCGGGTGAAAAACTGTTTTTT

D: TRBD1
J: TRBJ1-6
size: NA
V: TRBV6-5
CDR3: CATLTGGKGSPLHF
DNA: TGTGCCACCCTGACAGGGGGTAAGGGTTCACCCCTCCACTTT

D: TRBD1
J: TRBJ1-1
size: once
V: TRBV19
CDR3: CASSIVQGATEAFF
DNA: TGTGCCAGTAGTATAGTTCAGGGGGCCACTGAAGCTTTCTTT

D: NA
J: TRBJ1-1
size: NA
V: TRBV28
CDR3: CASSRRYLGTEAFF
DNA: TGTGCCAGCAGTCGGAGATATCTAGGCACTGAAGCTTTCTTT

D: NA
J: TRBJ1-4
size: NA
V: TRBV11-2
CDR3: CASSLPGAADNEKLFF
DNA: TGTGCCAGCAGCTTGCCTGGGGCAGCCGATAATGAAAAACTGTTTTTT

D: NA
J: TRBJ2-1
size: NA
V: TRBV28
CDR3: CASTLWGGLYNEQFF
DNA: TGTGCCAGCACCCTTTGGGGGGGCCTATACAATGAGCAGTTCTTC

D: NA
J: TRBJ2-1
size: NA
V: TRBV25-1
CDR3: CASRGRPGSSYNEQFF
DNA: TGTGCCAGCAGGGGGCGCCCGGGTAGCTCCTACAATGAGCAGTTCTTC

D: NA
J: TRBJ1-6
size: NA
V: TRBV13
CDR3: CASSPPGSFLSPLHF
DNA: TGTGCCAGCAGCCCCCCAGGGTCCTTCCTTTCACCCCTCCACTTT

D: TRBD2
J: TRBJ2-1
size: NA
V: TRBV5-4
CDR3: CASSSEGTSGRKVEQFF
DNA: TGTGCCAGCAGCTCGGAAGGGACTAGCGGGAGGAAGGTTGAGCAGTTCTTC

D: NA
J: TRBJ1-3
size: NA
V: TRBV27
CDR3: CASSLTSSGNTIYF
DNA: TGTGCCAGCAGTTTAACAAGCTCTGGAAACACCATATATTTT

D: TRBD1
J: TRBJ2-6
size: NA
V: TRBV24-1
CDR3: CATSDAGTGFSGANVLTF
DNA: TGTGCCACCAGTGACGCCGGGACAGGGTTCTCTGGGGCCAACGTCCTGACTTTC

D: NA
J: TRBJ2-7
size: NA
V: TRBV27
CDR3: CASSLDYLSYEQYF
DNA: TGTGCCAGCAGTTTAGACTATCTCTCCTACGAGCAGTACTTC

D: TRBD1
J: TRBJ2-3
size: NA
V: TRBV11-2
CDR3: CASSSYRGRADTQYF
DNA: TGTGCCAGCAGCTCATACAGGGGGCGTGCAGATACGCAGTATTTT

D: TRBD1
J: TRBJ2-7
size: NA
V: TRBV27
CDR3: CASSLAPGQTYEQYF
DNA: TGTGCCAGCAGTTTAGCACCGGGACAGACCTACGAGCAGTACTTC

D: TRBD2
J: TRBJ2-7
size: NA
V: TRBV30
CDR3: CAWRSGLAGGLLYEQYF
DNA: TGTGCCTGGAGGTCTGGACTAGCGGGGGGGCTGTTGTACGAGCAGTACTTC

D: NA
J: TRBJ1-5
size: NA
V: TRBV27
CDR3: CASSFIDQPQHF
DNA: TGTGCCAGCAGTTTCATTGATCAGCCCCAGCATTTT

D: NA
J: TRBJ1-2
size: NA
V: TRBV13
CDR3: CASSLISSFGYTF
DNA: TGTGCCAGCAGCTTAATCTCTTCCTTCGGCTACACCTTC

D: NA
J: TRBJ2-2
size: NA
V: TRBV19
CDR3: CASRTLTGKGAGELFF
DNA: TGTGCCAGTAGGACCCTTACAGGGAAAGGCGCCGGGGAGCTGTTTTTT

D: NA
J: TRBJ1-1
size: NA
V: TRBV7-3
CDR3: CASSPIHFQGYEAFF
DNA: TGTGCCAGCAGCCCCATTCATTTCCAGGGTTATGAAGCTTTCTTT